This record looks at one T cell receptor beta chain sequence and its context. The antigen is undetermined. These data come from a study of T cells in Graves' hyperthyroidism and ophthalmopathy. Whole-study results and caveats: Blood held most thyroid clonotypes expanded above 0.001 frequency.

Amplified TCR beta CDR3 regions derived from RNA transcripts. First-round RT-PCR with HTBI primers amplified the TCR CDR3 region. TCRdb re-called the multiplex PCR reads through MiXCR, storing one row per CDR3 protein. The sample lists 500,000 or so distinct CDR3 sequences; 15% to 20% were seen once. The diagnoses drew upon clinical symptoms, serum thyroxine and TRAb, thyroid ultrasound and orbital computed tomography. The CDR3 totals 14 residues. J gave up 6 bases and V 0 bases, and 3 bases lay outside the gene matches. Germline lookup yields CDR1 WNHNN and CDR2 SYGVQD (reference sequence). The sequencing input was blood. The V call is TRBV10-1, the J call TRBJ2-3, with TRBD2 matching 7 bases. The clonotype originates from a woman between 18 and 29 years old with Graves' ophthalmopathy. In DNA, the CDR3 is TGCGCCAGCAGTGAGTCAGTAGCGGGCGATACGCAGTATTTT. Protein product: CASSESVAGDTQYF.